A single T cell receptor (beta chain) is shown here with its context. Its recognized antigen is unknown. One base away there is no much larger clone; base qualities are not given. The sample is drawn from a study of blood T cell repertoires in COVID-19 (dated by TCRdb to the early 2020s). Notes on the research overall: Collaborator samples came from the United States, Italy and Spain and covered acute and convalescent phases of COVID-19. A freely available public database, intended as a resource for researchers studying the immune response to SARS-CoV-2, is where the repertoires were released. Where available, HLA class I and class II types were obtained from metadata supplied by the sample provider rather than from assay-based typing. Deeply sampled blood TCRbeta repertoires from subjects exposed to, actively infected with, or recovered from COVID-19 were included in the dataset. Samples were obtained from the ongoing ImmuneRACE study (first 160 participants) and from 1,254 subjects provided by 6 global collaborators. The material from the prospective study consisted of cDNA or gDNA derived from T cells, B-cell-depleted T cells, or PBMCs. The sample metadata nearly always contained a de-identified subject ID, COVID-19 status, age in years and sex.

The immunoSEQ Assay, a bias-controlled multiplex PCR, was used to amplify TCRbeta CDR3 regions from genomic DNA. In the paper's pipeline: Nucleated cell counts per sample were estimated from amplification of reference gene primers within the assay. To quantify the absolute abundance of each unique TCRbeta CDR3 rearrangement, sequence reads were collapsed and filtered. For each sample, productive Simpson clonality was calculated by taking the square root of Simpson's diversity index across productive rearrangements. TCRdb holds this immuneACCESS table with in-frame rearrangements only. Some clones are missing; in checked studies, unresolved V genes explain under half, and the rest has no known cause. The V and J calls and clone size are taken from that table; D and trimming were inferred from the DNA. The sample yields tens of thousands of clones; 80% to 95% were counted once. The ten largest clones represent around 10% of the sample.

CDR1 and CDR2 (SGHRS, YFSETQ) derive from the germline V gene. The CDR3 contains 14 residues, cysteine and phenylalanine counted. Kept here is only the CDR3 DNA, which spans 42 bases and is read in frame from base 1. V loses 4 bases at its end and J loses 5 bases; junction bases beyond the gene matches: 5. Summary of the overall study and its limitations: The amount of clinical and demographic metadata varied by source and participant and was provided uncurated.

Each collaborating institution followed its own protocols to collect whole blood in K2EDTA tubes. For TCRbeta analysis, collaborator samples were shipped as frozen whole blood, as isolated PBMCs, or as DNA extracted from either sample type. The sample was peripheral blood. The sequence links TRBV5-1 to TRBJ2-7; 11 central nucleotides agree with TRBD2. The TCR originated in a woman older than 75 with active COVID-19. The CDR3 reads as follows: CASSSTSGRHEQYF. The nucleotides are TGCGCCAGCAGCAGCACTAGCGGGAGACACGAGCAGTACTTC.